This passage covers 24 T cell receptor beta chains from one sample sequenced in a study of cytomegalovirus exposure and HLA in healthy donors. Clones were sequenced by immunoSEQ multiplex PCR, and TCRdb holds only the in-frame ones, with some missing. The repertoire has more than 150,000 clones, about 86% of them found once; the top ten carry roughly 2.8%. Sequences were obtained from PBMCs. These receptors were collected from a woman under 30 in good health and CMV-seropositive.

The chain links TRBV7-9 to TRBJ2-3; 13 positions agree with TRBD2. Germline trimming cut 5 bases from V and 4 bases from J; bases unmatched to any gene: 3. The CDR3 length is 15 residues. The germline V gene encodes CDR1 SEHNR and CDR2 FQNEAQ (reference sequence). The CDR3 DNA is TGTGCCAGCAGCCCCGGACTAGCGGGGGCAGATACGCAGTATTTT. This gives the protein CASSPGLAGADTQYF. The full variable domain, completed using reference TRBV7-9 and TRBJ2-3, is DTGVSQNPRHKITKRGQNVTFRCDPISEHNRLYWYRQTLGQGPEFLTYFQNEAQLEKSRLLSDRFSAERPKGSFSTLEIQRTEQGDSAMYLCASSPGLAGADTQYFGPGTRLTVL.

The chain carries TRBV2 and TRBJ1-2, with 8 nucleotides matching TRBD1. The CDR3 totals 15 residues. V lost 6 bases, J lost 1 base, and 7 bases stayed unmatched. CDR1 SNHLY and CDR2 FYNNEI come from the germline V gene. CDR3 in amino acids: CASRVTGVLNYGYTF. DNA for the CDR3: TGTGCCAGCAGGGTGACAGGGGTACTTAACTATGGCTACACCTTC.

J is TRBJ2-3 and V is TRBV6-5; TRBD2 matches at 13 bases. V dropped 2 bases and J dropped 5; count of bases not matched to a gene: 4. The CDR3 runs 16 residues. The germline gives CDR1 MNHEY, CDR2 SVGAGI. CDR3: CASSYRGLAGRDTQYF. Written as DNA, the CDR3 is TGTGCCAGCAGTTACCGGGGACTAGCGGGGAGAGATACGCAGTATTTT.

CDR3 DNA: TGTGCCAGCACGGGACAGTTCTCCGAGCAGTACTTC. Translating gives CASTGQFSEQYF. The chain uses TRBV6-1 and TRBJ2-7, with 7 bases matching TRBD1. The germline V gene encodes CDR1 MNHNS and CDR2 SASEGT. V was pared by 7 bases and J by 6 bases, with 6 bases of the junction left unmatched. The CDR3 sequence is 12 residues long.

The chain joins TRBV6-5 to TRBJ1-5; D unclear. Germline V gene data show CDR1 as MNHEY and CDR2 as SVGAGI. V was clipped by 6 bases and J by 7 bases, with 13 bases between them. CDR3 length: 13 residues. DNA for the CDR3: TGTGCCAGCAGATCCCAGACCGGGCAGCCCCAGCATTTT. This sequence encodes CASRSQTGQPQHF.

This clone occurred once. This chain joins TRBV5-6 and TRBJ2-5, with 13 bases aligning to TRBD2. Germline CDR1 SGHDT, CDR2 YYEEEE. The CDR3 consists of 15 residues. V trimming: 2 bases; J trimming: 5 bases; junction bases outside the gene matches: 3. The CDR3 region has the DNA TGTGCCAGCAGCTTCACTAGCGGGGGGGCTGAGACCCAGTACTTC. This encodes CASSFTSGGAETQYF.

J is TRBJ1-3 and V is TRBV5-6, with TRBD1 matching 8 bases. The V gene's germline CDR1 is SGHDT and CDR2 YYEEEE. The CDR3 spans 18 residues. V was clipped by 4 bases and J by 0 bases; unmatched bases: 12. CDR3 loop: CASSQKRDRRYSGNTIYF. The CDR3 DNA sequence: TGTGCCAGCAGCCAGAAGAGGGACAGGCGGTACTCTGGAAACACCATATATTTT.

CDR3 in amino acids: CASSAHRQNTGELFF. As DNA, the CDR3 is TGTGCCAGCAGTGCCCACAGACAGAACACCGGGGAGCTGTTTTTT. V usage is TRBV25-1 and J usage is TRBJ2-2, with D unclear. The CDR3 extends over 15 amino acids. Trimming shortened V by 4 bases and J by 1 base, and 10 bases separated the two germline ends. Germline V gene sequence: CDR1 MGHDK, CDR2 SYGVNS.

The rearrangement joins TRBV7-2 to TRBJ2-2; 11 bases match TRBD1. Germline CDR1 and CDR2: SGHTA and FQGNSA. The ends lost 2 bases at V and 3 bases at J; junction bases unmatched: 8. CDR3 length: 18 residues. CDR3 in DNA: TGTGCCAGCAGCTTAATTAAATGGGGACAGGGGGACACCGGGGAGCTGTTTTTT. It is translated as CASSLIKWGQGDTGELFF.

The chain links TRBV27 to TRBJ1-6; TRBD1 aligns across 10 bases. The length of the CDR3 is 14 residues. With V trimmed by 5 bases and J by 13 bases, 8 bases remained unmatched. The V gene's germline CDR1 is MNHEY and CDR2 SMNVEV (reference sequence). CDR3 sequence reads: CASSPGQGMGPLHF. Written as DNA, the CDR3 is TGTGCCAGCAGTCCGGGACAGGGGATGGGGCCCCTCCACTTT.

This chain links TRBV13 with TRBJ1-5; the D gene is possibly TRBD1 (6 bases). V was cut by 5 bases and J by 7 bases, with 9 bases left in between. The CDR3 totals 12 residues. Germline assignment: CDR1 PRHDT and CDR2 FYEKMQ (reference sequence). This CDR3 reads CASSIQGQPQHF. The CDR3, as DNA: TGTGCCAGCAGCATCCAGGGGCAGCCCCAGCATTTT.

The CDR3 here is CASSDGGGVETQYF. The CDR3 nucleotides are TGTGCCAGCAGTGATGGCGGGGGGGTGGAGACCCAGTACTTC. The genes are TRBV6-1 and TRBJ2-5; 9 bases are shared with TRBD2. The CDR3 is 14 amino acids. Germline loops: CDR1 MNHNS, CDR2 SASEGT. V shed 3 bases, J shed 5 bases, and the junction held 4 bases outside the gene matches.

The rearrangement uses TRBV25-1 and TRBJ2-2; D not certain. Germline-derived CDR1 and CDR2 are MGHDK and SYGVNS. V gave up 6 bases and J gave up 5 bases, with 10 bases separating them. This CDR3 has 13 amino acids. The CDR3 here is CASRTELTGELFF. Written as DNA, the CDR3 is TGTGCCAGCAGGACTGAATTAACCGGGGAGCTGTTTTTT.

The rearrangement links TRBV2 to TRBJ2-5; 11 bases align to TRBD2. This CDR3 region has 15 residues. The V gene's germline CDR1 is SNHLY and CDR2 FYNNEI. V was pared by 4 bases and J by 0 bases, with 1 base of the junction left unmatched. CDR3 loop: CASSGTSGYQETQYF. Here the CDR3 DNA reads TGTGCCAGCAGTGGGACTAGCGGGTACCAAGAGACCCAGTACTTC. The full variable domain, rest sourced from reference TRBV2 and TRBJ2-5, is EPEVTQTPSHQVTQMGQEVILRCVPISNHLYFYWYRQILGQKVEFLVSFYNNEISEKSEIFDDQFSVERPDGSNFTLKIRSTKLEDSAMYFCASSGTSGYQETQYFGPGTRLLVL.

The rearrangement uses TRBV28 and TRBJ1-5; perhaps TRBD1 as D (6 bases). The CDR3 runs 15 residues. CDR1 and CDR2 from the germline V gene are MDHEN and SYDVKM. Trimming pared 1 base from V and 2 bases from J, leaving 9 bases between. CDR3 region: CASSLLDRRNQPQHF. The CDR3 DNA reads as TGTGCCAGCAGTTTATTAGACAGGCGCAATCAGCCCCAGCATTTT.

The chain couples TRBV7-9 to TRBJ2-2; D uncertain. CDR1 is SEHNR, CDR2 FQNEAQ, per germline (reference sequence). The CDR3 is 12 residues long. V dropped 2 bases and J dropped 6 bases, with 4 bases sitting between them. The CDR3 loop is CASSLTAGELFF. In DNA form, the CDR3 reads TGTGCCAGCAGCTTAACAGCCGGGGAGCTGTTTTTT.

This chain's CDR3 is CASSYGTSGGRDTQYF. CDR3 nucleotide sequence: TGTGCCAGCAGTTACGGGACTAGCGGGGGAAGAGATACGCAGTATTTT. This rearrangement joins TRBV6-6 to TRBJ2-3; 14 nucleotides match TRBD2. CDR3 length equals 16 residues. The J segment lost 5 bases and the V segment lost 2 bases, leaving 3 bases of the junction unmatched. Germline loops: CDR1 MNHNY, CDR2 SVGAGI (reference sequence).

This clone was found a few times. The rearrangement links TRBV10-1 to TRBJ2-7; 8 positions match TRBD1. CDR1 is WNHNN and CDR2 is SYGVQD in the germline V gene (reference sequence). The CDR3 covers 16 residues. J gave up 1 base and V 3 bases, and 8 bases lay outside the gene matches. The DNA of the CDR3 is TGCGCCAGCAGTGAACCCCCGGACAGGGATTCCTACGAGCAGTACTTC. Translating it yields CASSEPPDRDSYEQYF.

The V gene is TRBV25-1, the J gene TRBJ1-2; possible D gene TRBD1, 6 bases. There are 16 residues in the CDR3. Trimming left V 4 bases short and J 1 base short, with 16 bases between. Germline CDR1 reads MGHDK; CDR2 reads SYGVNS. CDR3 bases: TGTGCCAGCAGTGGGCCCTTAATCAGGGGTAACTATGGCTACACCTTC. Translating gives CASSGPLIRGNYGYTF.

V is TRBV19 and J is TRBJ1-4; possible D gene TRBD1, 6 bases. Germline V gene sequence: CDR1 LNHDA, CDR2 SQIVND (reference sequence). V was trimmed by 6 bases and J by 7 bases, leaving 15 bases between them. The CDR3 extends over 14 amino acids. For the CDR3, the DNA is TGTGCCAGTAGGCCACAGGGTCCCCTTGAAAAACTGTTTTTT. This encodes CASRPQGPLEKLFF. Using reference TRBV19 and TRBJ1-4 for the parts outside the CDR3, the full variable domain is DGGITQSPKYLFRKEGQNVTLSCEQNLNHDAMYWYRQDPGQGLRLIYYSQIVNDFQKGDIAEGYSVSREKKESFPLTVTSAQKNPTAFYLCASRPQGPLEKLFFGSGTQLSVL.

The gene calls are TRBV13 and TRBJ1-6; D is undetermined. CDR3 size: 16 residues. V lost 5 bases, J lost 0 bases, and 11 bases lay in between. Germline V gene sequence: CDR1 PRHDT, CDR2 FYEKMQ (reference sequence). The CDR3 here is CASSASGSSYNSPLHF. DNA of the CDR3: TGTGCCAGCAGCGCGTCGGGGAGCTCCTATAATTCACCCCTCCACTTT.

This clone was seen a few times. This chain connects TRBV28 to TRBJ2-7; D remains ambiguous. Germline CDR1 reads MDHEN; CDR2 reads SYDVKM. Trimming removed 6 bases from V and 2 bases from J, with 8 bases in between. The CDR3 loop spans 12 amino acids. In nucleotides, the CDR3 is TGTGCCAGCAGGGCAATCCCCTACGAGCAGTACTTC. It is translated as CASRAIPYEQYF. Full variable domain (rest looked up from reference TRBV28 and TRBJ2-7): DVKVTQSSRYLVKRTGEKVFLECVQDMDHENMFWYRQDPGLGLRLIYFSYDVKMKEKGDIPEGYSVSREKKERFSLILESASTNQTSMYLCASRAIPYEQYFGPGTRLTVT.

The chain uses TRBV27 and TRBJ2-1, with D perhaps TRBD1 (6 bases). CDR1 MNHEY and CDR2 SMNVEV come from the germline V gene (reference sequence). V lost 6 bases and J lost 2, with 11 bases in between. This CDR3 has 14 residues. CDR3 DNA: TGTGCCAGCAGAAGAGGGGGAACCTACAATGAGCAGTTCTTC. This sequence encodes CASRRGGTYNEQFF.

As concerns this clone: One end of the junction does not line up with germline, which may come from a read error. The chain is built from TRBV18 and TRBJ2-2; 12 bases are shared with TRBD1. Looked up from germline, CDR1 is KGHSH and CDR2 is LQKENI. The CDR3 spans 17 residues. CDR3 loop: CASSRERPGQGAGELFF. The CDR3 DNA follows: TGTGCCAGCTCACGGGAACGACCGGGACAGGGGGCCGGCGAGCTGTTTTTT.